The 3 T cell receptor beta chains below come from one sample, sequenced in a study of shared clonotypes between healthy human individuals. TCRdb's table, derived via immunoSEQ multiplex PCR, lists solely in-frame clones and lacks some. This sample yields nearly 1,000,000 clones, of which over 75% are seen a single time; around 1.4% belongs to the top ten. The sample comprised memory CD4+ T cells sorted from blood. Subset: CD45RA-negative fraction. The receptor source for this set is a man aged 18-30 years in good health.

This chain connects TRBV4-3 to TRBJ1-5; D gene uncertain. CDR1 is LGHNA and CDR2 is YSLEER in the germline V gene. V was clipped by 4 bases and J by 0 bases, with 10 bases between them. CDR3 length: 15 residues. CDR3 nucleotides: TGCGCCAGCAGCCGTGGATATGATAGCAATCAGCCCCAGCATTTT. Its protein is CASSRGYDSNQPQHF.

The chain employs TRBV11-1 and TRBJ1-1; D possibly corresponds to TRBD1 (6 bases). Trimming took 3 bases from V and 4 from J, leaving 12 bases between them. Per the germline V gene, CDR1 is SGHAT and CDR2 is FQDESV (reference sequence). The CDR3 loop spans 14 amino acids. CDR3 loop: CASSFGGRGTEAFF. For the CDR3, the DNA is TGTGCCAGCAGCTTCGGGGGCAGGGGCACTGAAGCTTTCTTT.

The V and J genes are TRBV6-1 and TRBJ2-7, with D unresolved. Deletions cut 4 bases from V and 3 bases from J, with 10 bases between. The CDR3 contains 13 residues. CDR1 is MNHNS and CDR2 is SASEGT in the germline V gene. CDR3: CASSVGANYEQYF. The CDR3 nucleotides read TGTGCCAGCAGTGTAGGAGCTAACTACGAGCAGTACTTC.